This paragraph reports one T cell receptor (beta chain). There is no known antigen for this receptor. There are no base qualities to consult, and no much larger clone falls within one base. Each collaborating institution followed its own protocols to collect whole blood in K2EDTA tubes. For TCRbeta analysis, collaborator samples were shipped as frozen whole blood, as isolated PBMCs, or as DNA extracted from either sample type. The data belong to a study of blood T cell repertoires in COVID-19 (TCRdb year 2020). Notes on the research overall: Collaborator samples came from the United States, Italy and Spain and covered acute and convalescent phases of COVID-19. HLA class I and class II types, where available, came from metadata supplied by the sample provider rather than from assay-based typing. The prospective study material was composed of cDNA or gDNA derived from T cells, B-cell-depleted T cells, or PBMCs. Samples were obtained from the ongoing ImmuneRACE study (first 160 participants) and from 1,254 subjects provided by 6 global collaborators. Deeply sampled blood TCRbeta repertoires from subjects exposed to, actively infected with, or recovered from COVID-19 were included in the dataset. The repertoires were made available in a free public database intended to serve as a resource for research on the immune response to SARS-CoV-2. The sample metadata nearly always contained a de-identified subject ID, COVID-19 status, age in years and sex. Findings and caveats that apply to the study as a whole: Clinical and demographic metadata were provided uncurated, with the amount varying by source and participant.

From the cysteine through the phenylalanine, the CDR3 covers 14 amino acids. Just CDR3 DNA is preserved here, 42 bases in frame from base 1. The V and J ends are trimmed by 4 bases and 4 bases, leaving 14 bases between them. CDR1 SGHDT and CDR2 YYEEEE were looked up in the germline V gene. TCRbeta CDR3 regions were amplified from genomic DNA using the immunoSEQ Assay, a bias-controlled multiplex PCR. The paper's data handling went like this. Nucleated cell counts per sample were estimated from amplification of reference gene primers within the assay. To quantify the absolute abundance of each unique TCRbeta CDR3 rearrangement, sequence reads were collapsed and filtered. For each sample, productive Simpson clonality was calculated as the square root of Simpson's diversity index over productive rearrangements. The clones in this table, taken by TCRdb from immuneACCESS, are in-frame only. Not every clone is retained; where verified, under half of the shortfall comes from an unresolved V gene, and the cause of the rest is unknown. Clone size and the V and J calls come from that table; the DNA yielded D and trimming. The sample yields about 180,000 clones; about 85% were counted once. The ten largest clones represent about 9.4% of the sample.

The TCR was taken from a woman older than 75 with acute or convalescent COVID-19. Rearrangement joined TRBV5-6 to TRBJ2-5, with TRBD1 as a weak D call on 6 bases. Sequencing used peripheral blood. CDR3 region: CASSQGLSGETQYF. The bases read TGTGCCAGCAGCCAGGGGCTATCGGGAGAGACCCAGTACTTC.